This entry describes one T cell receptor beta chain. Libraries were prepared by immunoSEQ multiplex PCR; TCRdb keeps only in-frame clonotypes and omits some of them. Among 20,000 to 25,000 clones listed, approximately 81% were seen once. The data are from a study of control samples from healthy donors and cancer patients. The V end lost 0 bases, the J end lost 1 base, and 8 bases lay between the germline ends. The CDR3 has 14 residues. CDR1 and CDR2 from the germline V gene are SGHRS and YFSETQ. The J gene is TRBJ2-7, the V gene TRBV5-1; D perhaps matches TRBD1 (5 bases). The sequencing input was PBMCs. This sequence originates from a man aged 55 to 70 with colorectal cancer. CDR3: CASSLDTGSYEQYV. The CDR3, as DNA: TGCGCCAGCAGCTTGGATACAGGTTCCTACGAGCAGTACGTC.